This TCR beta chain comes out of a study of T cells in Graves' hyperthyroidism and ophthalmopathy. Findings and caveats of the study: A median 6.5 months before onset, the model predicted ophthalmopathy. Within blood appeared most thyroid clonotypes that had expanded above 0.001. A 13 V-J model separated ophthalmopathy from stable hyperthyroidism.

V was pared by 5 bases and J by 2 bases, with 13 bases between. CDR3 length: 16 amino acids. Germline assignment: CDR1 MNHEY and CDR2 SVGAGI. It was RNA transcripts that yielded the amplified TCR beta CDR3 regions. First-round RT-PCR of the TCR CDR3 relied on the HTBI primer set. Each CDR3 protein is one row after TCRdb ran MiXCR on the multiplex PCR reads. The sample gives 750,000 to 950,000 distinct CDR3 sequences, 38% of which show up once; 8% to 9% is in the top ten. Worth noting for this clonotype: No antigen is known for it.

The sample consisted of blood. The chain uses TRBV6-5 and TRBJ1-6; D is perhaps TRBD1 (6 bases). This receptor was obtained from a man aged 18 to 30 with Graves' hyperthyroidism. The CDR3 reads CASSPRGGPYNSPLHF. CDR3 coding DNA: TGTGCCAGCAGTCCGAGGGGGGGGCCCTATAATTCACCCCTCCACTTT.